This T cell receptor (beta chain) was profiled in a study of CD8 T cells in ankylosing spondylitis (dated by TCRdb to 2017 to 2019). At the level of the whole study: To find TCR variants linked to disease, the study profiled T cell receptor beta repertoires in ankylosing spondylitis patients and healthy donors. The whole study cohort included some 100 healthy donors and 25 or so ankylosing spondylitis patients. Samples of peripheral blood were taken, and for ankylosing spondylitis patients, synovial fluid was collected as well.

Regarding this clonotype: Its target antigen remains unknown. Base-call qualities are not available, and no considerably larger clone is one nucleotide away.

Reads for this sample came from an Illumina HiSeq 2500. Quantitative 5'-RACE with molecular barcodes was the method used to prepare the TCR beta libraries. The original methods were these. A new computational method, built on a probabilistic model of VDJ rearrangement, was used to identify disease-linked TCR variants. TCRdb applied fastp at Q25 and MiXCR to the public reads, then kept only in-frame beta chains. Entries that share a CDR3 protein sequence are merged under the most common genes and DNA. These V and J calls are TCRdb output, not the study's own analysis. Here the sample has roughly 370,000 distinct CDR3 sequences; approximately 20% occur a single time. The ten most abundant clones make up about 15% of the sample. General conclusions and limits of the study: The disease-linked clones were reported to be significantly enriched in matched synovial fluid samples from ankylosing spondylitis patients. Some of the motif variants had been reported before in the synovial fluid and blood of reactive arthritis patients, a finding that suggests common disease-initiation mechanisms. A CD8+ phenotype was shown by the disease-linked clones, which were found at relatively low frequencies in peripheral blood. Blood from ankylosing spondylitis patients appeared to be characterized by a TCR beta motif composed of several highly homologous amino acid variants.

CDR1 is given as SGDLS and CDR2 as YYNGEE, both from the germline V gene. V has 0 bases trimmed and J has 9 bases trimmed; junction bases matching no gene number 10. From the cysteine through the phenylalanine, the CDR3 covers 17 amino acids. The sequence is cut down to CDR3 DNA, 51 bases in frame from base 1. The sequence is built from TRBV9 and TRBJ2-1; the junction holds 12 bases that match TRBD2. The TCR was taken from a male donor with ankylosing spondylitis. Sequenced sample: blood, either unsorted or a sorted T cell fraction (not recorded which). The bases read TGTGCCAGCAGCGTAGCTCCTAGCGGGAGGGCCTTAACTGAGCAGTTCTTC. Its protein is CASSVAPSGRALTEQFF.